The entry below describes one T cell receptor (beta chain). Its target is not known. The sample comes from a study of T cell responses to AZD1222 COVID-19 vaccine. Findings of the study overall: Breadth and depth of Spike-specific TCRs rose after two AZD1222 doses. There were mostly white British donors and more females than males, and clonal diversity was possibly underestimated. Repertoires in all cases were sampled only once the peak T cell response had passed. In the spike-specific TCR repertoire, nearly half reportedly target unmutated variant regions.

Sequencing used immunoSEQ multiplex PCR; TCRdb keeps in-frame clones, though not all of them. The sample yields about 170,000 clones, 85% to 95% seen once. The CDR3 totals 14 residues. CDR1 is MNHEY and CDR2 is SVGEGT in the germline V gene. Trimming cost V 2 bases and J 3 bases; bases outside gene matches: 3. The specimen comprised peripheral blood, sampled on day 0 of AZD1222 vaccination. The source of this sequence is an adult in good health. The chain recombines TRBV6-2 or TRBV6-3 with TRBJ1-1, with 7 positions matching TRBD1. The CDR3 loop reads CASSYRGQDTEAFF. The CDR3 DNA reads TGTGCCAGCAGTTACAGGGGGCAAGACACTGAAGCTTTCTTT.